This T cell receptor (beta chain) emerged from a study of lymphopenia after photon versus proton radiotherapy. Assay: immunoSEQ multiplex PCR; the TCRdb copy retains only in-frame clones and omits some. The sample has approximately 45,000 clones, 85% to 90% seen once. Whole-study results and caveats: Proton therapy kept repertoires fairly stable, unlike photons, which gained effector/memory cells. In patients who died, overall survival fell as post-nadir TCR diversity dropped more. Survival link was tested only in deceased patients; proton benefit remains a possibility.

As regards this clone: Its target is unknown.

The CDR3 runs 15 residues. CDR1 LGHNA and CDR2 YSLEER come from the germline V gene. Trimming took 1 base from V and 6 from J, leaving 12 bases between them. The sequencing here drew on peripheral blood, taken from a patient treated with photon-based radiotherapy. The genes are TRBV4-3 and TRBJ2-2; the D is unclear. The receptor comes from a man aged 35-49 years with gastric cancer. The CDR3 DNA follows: TGCGCCAGCAGCCAAGGGACCTCTCAGGCCGGGGAGCTGTTTTTT. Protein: CASSQGTSQAGELFF.